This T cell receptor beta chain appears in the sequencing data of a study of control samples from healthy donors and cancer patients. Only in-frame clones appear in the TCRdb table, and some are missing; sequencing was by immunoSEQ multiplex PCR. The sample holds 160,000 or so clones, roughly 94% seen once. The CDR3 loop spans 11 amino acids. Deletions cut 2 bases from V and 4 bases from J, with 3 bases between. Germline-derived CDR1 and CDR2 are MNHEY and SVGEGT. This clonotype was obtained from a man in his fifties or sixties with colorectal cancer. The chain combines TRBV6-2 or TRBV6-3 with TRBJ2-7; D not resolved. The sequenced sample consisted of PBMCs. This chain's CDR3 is CASSYRYEQYF. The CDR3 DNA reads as TGTGCCAGCAGTTACAGGTACGAGCAGTACTTC.